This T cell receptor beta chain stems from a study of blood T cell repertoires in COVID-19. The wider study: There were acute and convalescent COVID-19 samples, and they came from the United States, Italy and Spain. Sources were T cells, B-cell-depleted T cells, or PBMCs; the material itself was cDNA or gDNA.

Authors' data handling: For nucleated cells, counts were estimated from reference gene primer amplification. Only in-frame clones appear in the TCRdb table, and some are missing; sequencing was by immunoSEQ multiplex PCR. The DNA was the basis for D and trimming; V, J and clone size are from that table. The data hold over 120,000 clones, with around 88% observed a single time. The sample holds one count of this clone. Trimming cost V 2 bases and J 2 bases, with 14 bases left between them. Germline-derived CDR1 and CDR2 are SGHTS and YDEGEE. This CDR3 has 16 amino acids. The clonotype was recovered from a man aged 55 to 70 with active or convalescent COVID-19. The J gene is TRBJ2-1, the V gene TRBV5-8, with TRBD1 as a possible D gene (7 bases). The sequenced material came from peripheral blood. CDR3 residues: CASSFPQGGAYNEQFF. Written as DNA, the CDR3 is TGTGCCAGCAGCTTCCCCCAGGGGGGCGCCTACAATGAGCAGTTCTTC.